Described below is a single TCR beta chain sequence and its context. What it binds is unknown. This sample was taken from a study of T cells in localized non-small cell lung cancer. Study-wide results and caveats: Heterogeneity is still possible, as just one tumor region was sequenced.

Germline V CDR1 and CDR2: WNHNN, SYGVQD (reference sequence). Trimming stripped 4 bases from V and 0 bases from J, with 6 bases between. The CDR3 sequence is 13 residues long. Only in-frame clones appear in the TCRdb table, and some are missing; sequencing was by immunoSEQ multiplex PCR. Of 7,700 or so clones listed, 92% are singletons. V usage is TRBV10-1 and J usage is TRBJ1-1; the D is unclear. Specimen: peripheral blood mononuclear cells, collected before any cancer treatment. This TCR was recovered from a male donor older than 55 with stage II lung adenocarcinoma. The CDR3 DNA follows: TGCGCCAGCAGTGCTGGGTTGAACACTGAAGCTTTCTTT. This gives the protein CASSAGLNTEAFF.